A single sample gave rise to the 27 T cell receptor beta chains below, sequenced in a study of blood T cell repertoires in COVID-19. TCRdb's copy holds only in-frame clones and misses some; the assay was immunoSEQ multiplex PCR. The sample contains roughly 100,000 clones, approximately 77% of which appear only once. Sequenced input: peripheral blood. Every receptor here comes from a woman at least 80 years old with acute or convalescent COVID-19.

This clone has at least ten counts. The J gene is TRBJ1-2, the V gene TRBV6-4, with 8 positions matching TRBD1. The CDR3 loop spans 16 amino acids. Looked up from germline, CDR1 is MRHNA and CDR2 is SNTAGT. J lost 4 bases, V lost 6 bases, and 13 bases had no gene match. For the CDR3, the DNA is TGTGCCAGCAGGCCGGGACAGGAACGTCTCGGCTATGGCTACACCTTC. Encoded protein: CASRPGQERLGYGYTF.

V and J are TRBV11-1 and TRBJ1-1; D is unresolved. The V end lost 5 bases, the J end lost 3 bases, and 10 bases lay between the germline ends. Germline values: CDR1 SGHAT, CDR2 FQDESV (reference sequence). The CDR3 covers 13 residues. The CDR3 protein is CASSPTRDTEAFF. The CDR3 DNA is TGTGCCAGCAGCCCTACTAGGGACACTGAAGCTTTCTTT.

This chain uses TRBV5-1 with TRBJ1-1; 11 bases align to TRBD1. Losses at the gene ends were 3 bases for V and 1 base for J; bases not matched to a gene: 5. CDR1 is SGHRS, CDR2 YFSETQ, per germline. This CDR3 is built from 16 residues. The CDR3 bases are TGCGCCAGCAGCTCGGGACAGGGGGGAGGGAACACTGAAGCTTTCTTT. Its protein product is CASSSGQGGGNTEAFF. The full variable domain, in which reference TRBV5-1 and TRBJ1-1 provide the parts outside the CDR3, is KAGVTQTPRYLIKTRGQQVTLSCSPISGHRSVSWYQQTPGQGLQFLFEYFSETQRNKGNFPGRFSGRQFSNSRSEMNVSTLELGDSALYLCASSSGQGGGNTEAFFGQGTRLTVV.

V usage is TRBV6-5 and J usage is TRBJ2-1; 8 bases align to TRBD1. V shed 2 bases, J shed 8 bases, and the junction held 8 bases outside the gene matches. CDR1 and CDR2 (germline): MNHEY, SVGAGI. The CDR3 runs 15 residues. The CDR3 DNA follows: TGTGCCAGCAGTTACAATCCAGGCAGGGGGCATGAGCAGTTCTTC. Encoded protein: CASSYNPGRGHEQFF.

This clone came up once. DNA for the CDR3: TGTGCCAGCTCCCATTCCTCGGGGACAGGGGGAATTTCAGATGGCTACACCTTC. Translated: CASSHSSGTGGISDGYTF. This chain links TRBV18 with TRBJ1-2, with TRBD1 matching 11 bases. In germline, CDR1 is KGHSH, CDR2 LQKENI. V gave up 6 bases and J gave up 6 bases; unmatched junction bases: 18. The CDR3 covers 18 residues.

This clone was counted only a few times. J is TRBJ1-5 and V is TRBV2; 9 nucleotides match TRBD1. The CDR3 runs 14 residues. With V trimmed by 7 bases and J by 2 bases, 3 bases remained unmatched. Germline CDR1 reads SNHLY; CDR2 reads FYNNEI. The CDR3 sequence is CASTGQGGNQPQHF. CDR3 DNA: TGTGCCAGCACGGGACAGGGTGGCAATCAGCCCCAGCATTTT.

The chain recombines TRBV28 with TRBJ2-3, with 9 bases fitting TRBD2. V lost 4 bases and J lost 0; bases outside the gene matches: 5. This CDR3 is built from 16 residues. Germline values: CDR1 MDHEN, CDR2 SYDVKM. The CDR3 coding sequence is TGTGCCAGCAGTTCCCTGACTAGCGGCAGCACAGATACGCAGTATTTT. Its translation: CASSSLTSGSTDTQYF.

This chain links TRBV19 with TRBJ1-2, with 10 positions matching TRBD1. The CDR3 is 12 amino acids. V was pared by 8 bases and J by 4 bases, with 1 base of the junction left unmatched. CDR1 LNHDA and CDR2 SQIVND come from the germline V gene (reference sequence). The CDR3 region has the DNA TGTGCCAGTGGGGACAGGGGCTATGGCTACACCTTC. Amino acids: CASGDRGYGYTF. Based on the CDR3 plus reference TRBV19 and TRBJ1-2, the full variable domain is DGGITQSPKYLFRKEGQNVTLSCEQNLNHDAMYWYRQDPGQGLRLIYYSQIVNDFQKGDIAEGYSVSREKKESFPLTVTSAQKNPTAFYLCASGDRGYGYTFGSGTRLTVV.

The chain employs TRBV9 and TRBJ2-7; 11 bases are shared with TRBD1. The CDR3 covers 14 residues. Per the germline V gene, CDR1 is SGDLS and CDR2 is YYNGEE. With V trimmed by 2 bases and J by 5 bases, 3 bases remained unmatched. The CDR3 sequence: CASSVRTGGNEQYF. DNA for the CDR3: TGTGCCAGCAGCGTCAGGACAGGGGGCAACGAGCAGTACTTC.

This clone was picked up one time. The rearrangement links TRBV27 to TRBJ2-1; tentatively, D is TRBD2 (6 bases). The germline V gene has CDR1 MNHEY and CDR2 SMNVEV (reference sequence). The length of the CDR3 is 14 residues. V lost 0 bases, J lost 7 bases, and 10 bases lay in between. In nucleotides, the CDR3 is TGTGCCAGCAGTTTATCGTGGGACTCGAATGAGCAGTTCTTC. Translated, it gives CASSLSWDSNEQFF.

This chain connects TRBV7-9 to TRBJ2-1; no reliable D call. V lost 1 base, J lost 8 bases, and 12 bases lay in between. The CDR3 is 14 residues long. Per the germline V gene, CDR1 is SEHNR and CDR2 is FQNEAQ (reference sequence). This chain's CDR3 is CASSLDTWQDEQFF. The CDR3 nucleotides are TGTGCCAGCAGCTTAGATACTTGGCAGGATGAGCAGTTCTTC.

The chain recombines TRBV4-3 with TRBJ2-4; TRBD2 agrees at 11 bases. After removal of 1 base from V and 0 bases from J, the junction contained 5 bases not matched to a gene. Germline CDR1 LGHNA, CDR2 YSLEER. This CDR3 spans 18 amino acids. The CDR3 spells CASSQGISGGAAKNIQYF. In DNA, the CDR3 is TGCGCCAGCAGCCAAGGGATTAGCGGGGGGGCAGCCAAAAACATTCAGTACTTC.

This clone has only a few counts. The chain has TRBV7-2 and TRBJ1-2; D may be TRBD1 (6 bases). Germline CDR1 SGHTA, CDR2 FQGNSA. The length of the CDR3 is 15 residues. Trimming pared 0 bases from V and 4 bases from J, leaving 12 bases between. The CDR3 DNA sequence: TGTGCCAGCAGCTTAGCGATCGACAGGCTCTATGGCTACACCTTC. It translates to CASSLAIDRLYGYTF.

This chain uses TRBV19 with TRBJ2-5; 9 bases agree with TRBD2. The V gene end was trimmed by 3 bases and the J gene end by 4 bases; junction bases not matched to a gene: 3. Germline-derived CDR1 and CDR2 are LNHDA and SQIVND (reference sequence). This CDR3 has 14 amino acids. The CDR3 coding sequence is TGTGCCAGTAGTATGGGACTAGCAGGAGAGACCCAGTACTTC. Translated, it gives CASSMGLAGETQYF.

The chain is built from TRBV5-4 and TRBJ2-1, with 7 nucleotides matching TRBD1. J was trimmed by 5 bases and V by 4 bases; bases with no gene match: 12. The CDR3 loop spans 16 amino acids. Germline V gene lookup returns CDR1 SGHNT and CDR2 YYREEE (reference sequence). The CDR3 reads CASSPRGDRPHNEQFF. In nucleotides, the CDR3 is TGTGCCAGCAGCCCCCGTGGGGACAGACCCCACAATGAGCAGTTCTTC.

DNA of the CDR3: TGTGCCAGCAGTCCCCTCCCCCAGGGTTACTATGGCTACACCTTC. Translating gives CASSPLPQGYYGYTF. The V and J genes are TRBV28 and TRBJ1-2, with D tentatively TRBD1 (5 bases). Per germline, CDR1 MDHEN and CDR2 SYDVKM. The CDR3 runs 15 residues. V was pared by 5 bases and J by 3 bases, with 16 bases between.

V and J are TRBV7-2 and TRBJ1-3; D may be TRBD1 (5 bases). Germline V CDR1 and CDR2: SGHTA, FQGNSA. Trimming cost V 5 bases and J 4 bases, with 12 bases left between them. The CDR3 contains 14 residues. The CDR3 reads CASSHPGSGNTIYF. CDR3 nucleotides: TGTGCCAGCAGCCATCCAGGGTCCGGAAACACCATATATTTT. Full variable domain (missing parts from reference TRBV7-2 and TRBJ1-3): GAGVSQSPSNKVTEKGKDVELRCDPISGHTALYWYRQSLGQGLEFLIYFQGNSAPDKSGLPSDRFSAERTGGSVSTLTIQRTQQEDSAVYLCASSHPGSGNTIYFGEGSWLTVV.

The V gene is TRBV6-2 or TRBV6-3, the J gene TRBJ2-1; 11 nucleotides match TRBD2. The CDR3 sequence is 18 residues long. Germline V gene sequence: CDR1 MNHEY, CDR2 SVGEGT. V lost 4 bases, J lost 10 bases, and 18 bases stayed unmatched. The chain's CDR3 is CASSSTSGADRFTREQFF. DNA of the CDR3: TGTGCCAGCAGTTCGACTAGCGGGGCTGACCGTTTTACAAGGGAGCAGTTCTTC.

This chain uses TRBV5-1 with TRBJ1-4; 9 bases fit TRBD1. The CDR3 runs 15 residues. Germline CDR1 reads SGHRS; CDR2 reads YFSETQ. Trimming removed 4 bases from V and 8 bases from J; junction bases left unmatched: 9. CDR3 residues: CASSLSGQGPEKLFF. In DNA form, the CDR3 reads TGCGCCAGCAGCCTCTCCGGACAGGGGCCAGAAAAACTGTTTTTT.

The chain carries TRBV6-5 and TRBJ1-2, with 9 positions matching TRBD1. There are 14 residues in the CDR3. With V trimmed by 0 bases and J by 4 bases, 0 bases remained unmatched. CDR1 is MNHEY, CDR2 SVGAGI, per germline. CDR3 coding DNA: TGTGCCAGCAGTTACTCGACAGGGGGCTATGGCTACACCTTC. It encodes CASSYSTGGYGYTF.

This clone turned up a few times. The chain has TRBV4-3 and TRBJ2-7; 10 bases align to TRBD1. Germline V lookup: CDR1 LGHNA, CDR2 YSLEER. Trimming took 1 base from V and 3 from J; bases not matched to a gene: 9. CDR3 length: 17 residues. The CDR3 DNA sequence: TGCGCCAGCAGCCAAGCTTACCGGGACAGGGGTTTCTACGAGCAGTACTTC. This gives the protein CASSQAYRDRGFYEQYF.

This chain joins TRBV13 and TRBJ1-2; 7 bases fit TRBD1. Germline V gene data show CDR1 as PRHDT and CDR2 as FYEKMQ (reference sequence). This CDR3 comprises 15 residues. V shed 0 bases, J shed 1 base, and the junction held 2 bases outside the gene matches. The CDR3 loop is CASSLGDRFNYGYTF. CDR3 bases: TGTGCCAGCAGCTTAGGGGACAGGTTTAACTATGGCTACACCTTC.

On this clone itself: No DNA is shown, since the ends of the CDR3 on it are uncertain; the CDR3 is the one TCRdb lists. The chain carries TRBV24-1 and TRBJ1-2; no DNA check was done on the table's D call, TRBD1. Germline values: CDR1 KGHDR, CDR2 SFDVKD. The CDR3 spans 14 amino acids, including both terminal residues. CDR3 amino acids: CATSDFGQGAKWTF.

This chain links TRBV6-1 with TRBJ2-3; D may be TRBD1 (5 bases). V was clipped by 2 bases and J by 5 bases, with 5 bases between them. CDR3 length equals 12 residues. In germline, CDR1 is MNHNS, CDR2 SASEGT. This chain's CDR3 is CASSEQGDTQYF. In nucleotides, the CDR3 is TGTGCCAGCAGTGAACAGGGAGATACGCAGTATTTT.

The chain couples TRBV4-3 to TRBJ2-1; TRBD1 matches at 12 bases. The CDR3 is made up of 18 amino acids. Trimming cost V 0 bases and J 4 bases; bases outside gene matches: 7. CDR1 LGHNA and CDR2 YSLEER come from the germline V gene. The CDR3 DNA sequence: TGCGCCAGCAGCCAAGAGAGAGGGGACAGGGGGCATTACAATGAGCAGTTCTTC. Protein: CASSQERGDRGHYNEQFF.

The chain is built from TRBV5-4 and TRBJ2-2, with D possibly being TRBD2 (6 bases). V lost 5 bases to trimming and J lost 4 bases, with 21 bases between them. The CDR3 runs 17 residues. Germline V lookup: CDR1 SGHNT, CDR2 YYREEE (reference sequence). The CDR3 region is CASRYGNPGESTGELFF. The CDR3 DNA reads TGTGCCAGCAGATATGGCAACCCGGGGGAAAGCACCGGGGAGCTGTTTTTT.

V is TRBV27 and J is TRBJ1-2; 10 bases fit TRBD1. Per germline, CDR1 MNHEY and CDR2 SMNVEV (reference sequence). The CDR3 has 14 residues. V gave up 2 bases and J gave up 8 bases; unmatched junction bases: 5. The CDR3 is CASSLDRGQGGYTF. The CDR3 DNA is TGTGCCAGCAGTTTAGACAGGGGGCAAGGAGGCTACACCTTC.